This T cell receptor beta chain was identified during a study of blood T cell repertoires in COVID-19. Study context: Acute and convalescent COVID-19 specimens originated in the United States, Italy and Spain. PBMCs, B-cell-depleted T cells, or T cells were the source of the cDNA or gDNA that made up the material.

In the original workflow: Using reference gene primer amplification, nucleated cell counts were estimated. The assay was immunoSEQ multiplex PCR, and TCRdb's table has in-frame clones only and misses some. The DNA gave D and trimming, while V, J and clone size come from that table. This table has about 53,000 clones, 70% to 90% appearing once. The CDR3 has 15 residues. V lost 1 base and J 2 bases, leaving 10 bases between the germline ends. Germline V gene sequence: CDR1 SGHVS, CDR2 FQNEAQ. This TCR was recovered from a man aged 80 or over with acute or convalescent COVID-19. What was sequenced was peripheral blood. The V call is TRBV7-8, the J call TRBJ2-3; tentative D call: TRBD2 (6 bases). CDR3 region: CASSLGGVNTDTQYF. The CDR3 DNA sequence: TGTGCCAGCAGCTTAGGGGGGGTAAACACAGATACGCAGTATTTT.